These 3 T cell receptor beta chains came from one sample sequenced in a study of T-cell reconstitution after alpha-beta-depleted transplantation in children. Unique molecular identifiers were incorporated when the TCRbeta library was constructed. From the PCR reads, TCRdb called clonotypes with MiXCR, one entry per CDR3 protein. The table includes 640,000 or so distinct CDR3 sequences, around 16% detected once. The sequencing here drew on PBMCs from the stem cell graft donor, taken from the stem cell graft. The receptor set was obtained from a human donor who donated a stem cell graft to a child with acute myeloid leukemia.

This sequence joins TRBV2 and TRBJ2-2, with D maybe TRBD1 (5 bases). Germline V lookup: CDR1 SNHLY, CDR2 FYNNEI. Trimming took off 7 bases at V and 2 bases at J, with 8 bases between the two ends. This CDR3 is 13 amino acids long. The CDR3 loop reads CASIGANTGELFF. In DNA form, the CDR3 reads TGTGCCAGCATAGGGGCCAACACCGGGGAGCTGTTTTTT.

Points on this clonotype: This may be a read error, as it is one base from a much larger clone. V and J are TRBV5-1 and TRBJ2-1; TRBD2 might be the D (6 bases). CDR3 size: 14 residues. The V gene lost 4 bases and the J gene lost 13 bases, with 21 bases spanning the gap. Germline-derived CDR1 and CDR2 are SGHRS and YFSETQ. Here the CDR3 DNA reads TGCGCCAGCAGCCCTACCGGGACTGTGGGTGACCAGTTCTTC. Translating it yields CASSPTGTVGDQFF.

The chain carries TRBV20-1 and TRBJ1-3, with D unclear. CDR1 is DFQATT, CDR2 SNEGSKA, per germline (reference sequence). This CDR3 has 15 amino acids. V shed 5 bases and J shed 0 bases, with 14 bases lying between them. This CDR3 is CSALQEPDSGNTIYF. CDR3 sequence (DNA): TGCAGTGCTCTCCAAGAGCCAGACTCTGGAAACACCATATATTTT.